The 4 T cell receptor delta chains below were found in one sample sequenced in a study of gammadelta T cells in human blood. TCRdb reran clone calling via CATT on the RT-PCR reads. The table shows about 1,900 delta-chain clones, with 2.8% occurring only once. The source material was Vgamma9Vdelta2 gamma-delta T cells from fetal blood. These receptors originate from a human fetus.

This clone qualifies as medium-sized. Within the sample, other DNA sequences also encode this same CDR3. The chain employs TRDV2 and TRDJ3; the match to TRDD3 covers 8 bases. Germline CDR1 reads GEAIGNYY; CDR2 reads EKD. This CDR3 is 19 amino acids long. V gave up 0 bases and J gave up 0 bases; unmatched junction bases: 6. CDR3 residues: CACDTVLGASSWDTRQMFF. The CDR3 DNA is TGTGCCTGTGACACCGTACTGGGGGCCAGCTCCTGGGACACCCGACAGATGTTTTTC.

The J gene is TRDJ3, while no V gene call was made. The CDR3 length is 10 residues. The DNA for the CDR3 is TGCGCCTGGGACACCCGACAGATGTTTTTC. Protein sequence: CAWDTRQMFF.

This clone ranks as medium-sized. The rearrangement uses TRDV2 and TRDJ1, with TRDD3 matching over 10 bases. Trimming took 1 base from V and 5 from J; bases not matched to a gene: 6. The CDR3 is 15 amino acids. Germline V gene data show CDR1 as GEAIGNYY and CDR2 as EKD. CDR3 residues: CACDTSVLGDDKLIF. Written as DNA, the CDR3 is TGTGCCTGTGACACGTCAGTACTGGGGGATGATAAACTCATCTTT.

The sample holds a few counts of this clone. This DNA translates differently at residue 9 from the TCRdb protein, which is that of a much larger clone; a read error is likely, and the protein shown is the DNA's own translation. The rearrangement uses TRDV2 and TRDJ2; 7 bases agree with TRDD3. Germline assignment: CDR1 GEAIGNYY and CDR2 EKD. CDR3 size: 13 residues. The CDR3 DNA reads as TGTGCCTGTGACACCTGGGGGACAACACAACTCTTCTTT. The encoded protein is CACDTWGTTQLFF.